The next 31 T cell receptor beta chains were all read from a single sample in a study of T-cell reconstitution after alpha-beta-depleted transplantation in children. Unique molecular identifiers tagged the TCRbeta library. TCRdb called the PCR reads again in MiXCR, with one record for every CDR3 protein. This table has nearly 550,000 distinct CDR3 sequences, around 19% appearing once. The sequences come from PBMCs from the stem cell graft donor, collected from the stem cell graft. The receptor set was obtained from a human donor who donated a stem cell graft to a child with acute lymphoblastic leukemia.

The gene calls are TRBV15 and TRBJ2-1; D is tentatively TRBD1 or TRBD2 (5 bases each). The CDR3 totals 13 residues. The germline V gene has CDR1 LNHNV and CDR2 YYDKDF (reference sequence). V was clipped by 3 bases and J by 12 bases, with 15 bases between them. CDR3 loop: CATSRGPLVGQFF. The CDR3 DNA reads as TGTGCCACCAGCAGGGGACCCTTGGTGGGGCAGTTCTTC.

This clonotype turned up a few times. CDR3 amino acids: CASRLAGGSSYNEQFF. The DNA of the CDR3 is TGTGCCAGCAGGCTAGCGGGAGGGTCCTCCTACAATGAGCAGTTCTTC. This chain uses TRBV6-1 with TRBJ2-1; 12 bases match TRBD2. Germline CDR1 reads MNHNS; CDR2 reads SASEGT. The J segment lost 0 bases and the V segment lost 6 bases, leaving 3 bases of the junction unmatched. This CDR3 contains 16 residues.

This clonotype has more than one count but fewer than ten. The CDR3 nucleotides read TGTGCCAGCAGTTTGGGACGGTCGGGGACCCAGTACTTC. This sequence encodes CASSLGRSGTQYF. The rearrangement uses TRBV12-3 or TRBV12-4 and TRBJ2-5, with D perhaps matching TRBD1 or TRBD2 (5 bases each). V was cut by 3 bases and J by 7 bases, with 12 bases left in between. The CDR3 is made up of 13 amino acids.

A note on this clonotype: Sequence at one end of the junction differs from germline and may be a read error. The rearrangement uses TRBV6-5 and TRBJ1-2; D is unclear. Germline CDR1 reads MNHEY; CDR2 reads SVGAGI. CDR3 length equals 14 residues. The CDR3 coding sequence is TGTGCCGGCAGTTGGGATGGGAGTTTGGCTGGCTACACCTTC. Residues: CAGSWDGSLAGYTF.

There are many counts of this clonotype. V gene TRBV9 combines with J gene TRBJ1-5, with 8 bases fitting TRBD1. The V and J ends lost 3 bases and 2 bases, in that order; junction bases with no gene match: 1. The CDR3 has 14 amino acids. The germline CDR1 and CDR2 sequences are SGDLS and YYNGEE. Here the CDR3 DNA reads TGTGCCAGCAGCGCGACAGGGGGCAATCAGCCCCAGCATTTT. Translating gives CASSATGGNQPQHF.

The V call is TRBV25-1, the J call TRBJ1-1; 9 bases are a match to TRBD1. Germline CDR1 and CDR2: MGHDK and SYGVNS. Trimming at V came to 5 bases and at J to 1 base, leaving 5 bases not matched to a gene. The CDR3 runs 15 residues. Here the CDR3 reads CASSKQGAGNTEAFF. CDR3 bases: TGTGCCAGCAGTAAACAGGGGGCAGGGAACACTGAAGCTTTCTTT.

This chain links TRBV5-1 with TRBJ1-1; TRBD1 might be the D (5 bases). Germline V gene sequence: CDR1 SGHRS, CDR2 YFSETQ. The CDR3 loop spans 15 amino acids. The V end was cut by 0 bases, the J end by 8 bases, with 17 bases between. The CDR3 loop is CASSLVNPRDGEAFF. CDR3 coding DNA: TGCGCCAGCAGCTTGGTTAATCCCCGGGACGGCGAAGCTTTCTTT.

This chain links TRBV20-1 with TRBJ2-2; D perhaps matches TRBD2 (6 bases). Trimming shortened V by 1 base and J by 1 base, and 13 bases separated the two germline ends. The CDR3 totals 16 residues. Germline-derived CDR1 and CDR2 are DFQATT and SNEGSKA (reference sequence). Written as DNA, the CDR3 is TGCAGTGCTAGAGTCCGACTAGACCGGAACACCGGGGAGCTGTTTTTT. Protein product: CSARVRLDRNTGELFF.

This clonotype has more than one count but fewer than ten. The chain recombines TRBV15 with TRBJ2-1, with D unresolved. This CDR3 is built from 13 residues. Trimming cost V 3 bases and J 4 bases, with 7 bases left between them. Germline V gene sequence: CDR1 LNHNV, CDR2 YYDKDF (reference sequence). This chain's CDR3 is CATSRDGYNEQFF. CDR3 DNA: TGTGCCACCAGCAGGGACGGATACAATGAGCAGTTCTTC.

The DNA of the CDR3 is TGTGCCAGCAGTGATCTGCTAGCGGAGAGTAAGTACGATGAGCAGTTCTTC. It specifies CASSDLLAESKYDEQFF. The chain links TRBV2 to TRBJ2-1; TRBD2 matches 7 bases. Trimming removed 3 bases from V and 8 bases from J; junction bases left unmatched: 16. The CDR3 has 17 residues. Germline values: CDR1 SNHLY, CDR2 FYNNEI.

This clonotype was picked up a small number of times. The rearrangement joins TRBV29-1 to TRBJ1-2, with TRBD1 matching 12 bases. Germline V gives CDR1 SQVTM, CDR2 ANQGSEA. The J segment lost 5 bases and the V segment lost 0 bases, leaving 1 base of the junction unmatched. This CDR3 region has 14 residues. In nucleotides, the CDR3 is TGCAGCGTTGAAGAGGGACAGGGGGCATATGGCTACACCTTC. It codes for CSVEEGQGAYGYTF.

J is TRBJ1-1 and V is TRBV2; D is unresolved. The length of the CDR3 is 13 residues. Trimming removed 2 bases from V and 8 bases from J, with 12 bases in between. Germline V gives CDR1 SNHLY, CDR2 FYNNEI. This CDR3 is CASSESGSSEAFF. CDR3 bases: TGTGCCAGCAGTGAATCCGGCAGCTCAGAAGCTTTCTTT. Variable domain in full (rest from reference TRBV2 and TRBJ1-1): EPEVTQTPSHQVTQMGQEVILRCVPISNHLYFYWYRQILGQKVEFLVSFYNNEISEKSEIFDDQFSVERPDGSNFTLKIRSTKLEDSAMYFCASSESGSSEAFFGQGTRLTVV.

This clonotype showed up just a few times. CDR3 protein: CASSRHGGKQETQYF. The CDR3 DNA is TGTGCCAGCAGCCGTCATGGGGGGAAGCAAGAGACCCAGTACTTC. The chain links TRBV7-3 to TRBJ2-5, with D perhaps matching TRBD2 (6 bases). The V gene's germline CDR1 is SGHTA and CDR2 FQGTGA. The CDR3 runs 15 residues. Trimming removed 5 bases from V and 2 bases from J, with 15 bases in between.

This chain links TRBV20-1 with TRBJ1-4; 9 nucleotides align to TRBD1. V gave up 6 bases and J gave up 7 bases; unmatched junction bases: 9. Per germline, CDR1 DFQATT and CDR2 SNEGSKA (reference sequence). The CDR3 sequence is 14 residues long. This chain's CDR3 is CSAARDRDFEKLFF. The CDR3 coding sequence is TGCAGTGCAGCCCGGGACAGGGATTTTGAAAAACTGTTTTTT.

V gene TRBV20-1 combines with J gene TRBJ1-5; 10 nucleotides line up with TRBD1. With V trimmed by 4 bases and J by 0 bases, 6 bases remained unmatched. From germline, CDR1 is DFQATT and CDR2 SNEGSKA (reference sequence). The CDR3 runs to 16 residues. The CDR3 bases are TGCAGTGCTATAAGACAGGGGGCGCGTAGCAATCAGCCCCAGCATTTT. It translates to CSAIRQGARSNQPQHF.

This clonotype was detected ten times or more. V is TRBV5-1 and J is TRBJ1-6; D gene ambiguous. The ends were cut back, 3 bases at V and 0 bases at J, with 10 bases in the middle. The CDR3 is 16 amino acids. The germline V gene encodes CDR1 SGHRS and CDR2 YFSETQ. The CDR3 nucleotides are TGCGCCAGCAGCTACTTCGGGAGCTCCTATAATTCACCCCTCCACTTT. Protein product: CASSYFGSSYNSPLHF.

In this sample, this clonotype turned up a few times. This chain joins TRBV30 and TRBJ2-1; 13 nucleotides agree with TRBD2. Germline V gene data show CDR1 as GTSNPN and CDR2 as SVGIG (reference sequence). V lost 2 bases and J lost 4; bases outside the gene matches: 2. CDR3 length equals 15 residues. Here the CDR3 reads CAWSRLAGGYNEQFF. CDR3 nucleotides: TGTGCCTGGAGTCGACTAGCGGGAGGATACAATGAGCAGTTCTTC.

This clonotype appeared once. V and J are TRBV29-1 and TRBJ2-1, with a tentative D call TRBD2 (6 bases). The CDR3 is 17 residues long. Germline V gene sequence: CDR1 SQVTM, CDR2 ANQGSEA. The V end lost 5 bases, the J end lost 4 bases, and 24 bases lay between the germline ends. CDR3 residues: CSVQGEGLKRPYNEQFF. The CDR3, as DNA: TGCAGCGTTCAGGGAGAAGGACTAAAGCGCCCTTACAATGAGCAGTTCTTC.

Many counts were recorded for this clonotype. CDR3 region: CASTSGAESNEQFF. DNA for the CDR3: TGTGCCAGCACCTCCGGGGCCGAGAGCAATGAGCAGTTCTTC. The genes are TRBV6-2 or TRBV6-3 and TRBJ2-1; the D gene could be TRBD1 or TRBD2 (5 bases each). From germline, CDR1 is MNHEY and CDR2 SVGEGT. V lost 7 bases, J lost 6 bases, and 16 bases lay in between. This CDR3 is 14 amino acids long.

This chain connects TRBV29-1 to TRBJ2-7; TRBD1 aligns across 8 bases. V was clipped by 4 bases and J by 5 bases; unmatched bases: 4. Germline CDR1 is SQVTM and CDR2 is ANQGSEA. The CDR3 runs 12 residues. The CDR3 spells CSVARGRDEQYF. Written as DNA, the CDR3 is TGCAGCGTTGCCAGGGGGCGCGACGAGCAGTACTTC.

In this sample, this clonotype turned up a few times. The genes are TRBV7-2 and TRBJ1-6; 9 bases are shared with TRBD1. Unmatched junction bases numbered 7, after V lost 1 base and J lost 9 bases. The germline V gene has CDR1 SGHTA and CDR2 FQGNSA. CDR3 length: 16 amino acids. The CDR3 nucleotides read TGTGCCAGCAGCTTAGTTTCGGGGACAGGGTTTTCACCCCTCCACTTT. Its protein product is CASSLVSGTGFSPLHF.

J is TRBJ2-5 and V is TRBV12-3 or TRBV12-4; D may match TRBD1 or TRBD2 (5 bases each). CDR3 length: 16 amino acids. The V gene lost 2 bases and the J gene lost 4 bases, with 17 bases spanning the gap. CDR3 DNA: TGTGCCAGCAGTTTAAGAGTTCAGGGCGAGGGAGAGACCCAGTACTTC. This translates into CASSLRVQGEGETQYF.

This clonotype was counted between two and nine times. The J gene is TRBJ2-1, the V gene TRBV12-3 or TRBV12-4, with 10 positions matching TRBD1. CDR3 length: 13 residues. Trimming removed 4 bases from V and 8 bases from J; junction bases left unmatched: 2. Written as DNA, the CDR3 is TGTGCCAGCAGTTGGACAGGGGGTCATGAGCAGTTCTTC. The encoded protein is CASSWTGGHEQFF.

This clonotype occurred a few times. The chain combines TRBV11-2 with TRBJ2-1; 11 bases match TRBD2. Looked up from germline, CDR1 is SGHAT and CDR2 is FQNNGV. Trimming removed 5 bases from V and 4 bases from J; junction bases left unmatched: 7. The CDR3 length is 16 residues. CDR3 sequence reads: CASSIRLAGKYNEQFF. The CDR3 DNA reads as TGTGCCAGCAGCATCCGACTAGCGGGAAAGTACAATGAGCAGTTCTTC.

V gene TRBV3-1 combines with J gene TRBJ2-7, with D tentatively TRBD2 (6 bases). The CDR3 has 18 residues. V gave up 3 bases and J gave up 2 bases, with 23 bases separating them. Germline CDR1 LGHDT, CDR2 YNNKEL (reference sequence). CDR3 loop: CASSQPGGSAGRTYEQYF. CDR3 nucleotides: TGTGCCAGCAGCCAGCCGGGCGGATCTGCGGGAAGAACCTACGAGCAGTACTTC.

This clonotype appeared a few times. The genes are TRBV5-1 and TRBJ2-1; D possibly corresponds to TRBD1 (5 bases). CDR1 SGHRS and CDR2 YFSETQ come from the germline V gene. V was trimmed by 3 bases and J by 4 bases, leaving 11 bases between them. This CDR3 contains 14 residues. The CDR3 coding sequence is TGCGCCAGCAGCTATGACAGACCGTACAATGAGCAGTTCTTC. Encoded protein: CASSYDRPYNEQFF.

The chain recombines TRBV12-3 or TRBV12-4 with TRBJ2-3, with 7 bases fitting TRBD1. The CDR3 extends over 13 amino acids. Unmatched junction bases numbered 4, after V lost 6 bases and J lost 4 bases. CDR3 sequence (DNA): TGTGCCAGCAGCGCCGGGACAGCAGATACGCAGTATTTT. Amino acids: CASSAGTADTQYF.

In this sample, this clonotype turned up once. CDR3 amino acids: CASSFLLDPYNEQFF. The CDR3 DNA reads TGTGCCAGCAGTTTTCTTCTGGACCCCTACAATGAGCAGTTCTTC. The V gene is TRBV12-3 or TRBV12-4, the J gene TRBJ2-1; D is unresolved. The V gene lost 3 bases and the J gene lost 2 bases, with 11 bases spanning the gap. The CDR3 is 15 amino acids.

This chain links TRBV7-8 with TRBJ1-1, with D unresolved. V was cut by 2 bases and J by 2 bases, with 12 bases left in between. The germline CDR1 and CDR2 sequences are SGHVS and FQNEAQ. The CDR3 is 15 residues long. CDR3 loop: CASSLISPSNTEAFF. The DNA of the CDR3 is TGTGCCAGCAGCTTAATATCCCCCAGTAACACTGAAGCTTTCTTT.

There are many counts of this clonotype. The chain recombines TRBV12-3 or TRBV12-4 with TRBJ2-7; TRBD2 matches 9 bases. The CDR3 length is 16 residues. Unmatched junction bases numbered 5, after V lost 0 bases and J lost 2 bases. In nucleotides, the CDR3 is TGTGCCAGCAGTTTAGCGGGGCGGGAGGGCCCCTACGAGCAGTACTTC. As protein: CASSLAGREGPYEQYF.

This clonotype was found a few times. This chain uses TRBV7-8 with TRBJ2-1; D unresolved. CDR3 length: 14 residues. CDR1 SGHVS and CDR2 FQNEAQ come from the germline V gene. With 4 bases removed from V and 4 bases from J, the gap between germline ends came to 11 bases. The CDR3: CASSSGPRYNEQFF. The CDR3 DNA reads TGTGCCAGCAGCTCCGGACCGAGATACAATGAGCAGTTCTTC. The variable domain in full, with the rest retrieved from reference TRBV7-8 and TRBJ2-1, is GAGVSQSPRYKVAKRGQDVALRCDPISGHVSLFWYQQALGQGPEFLTYFQNEAQLDKSGLPSDRFFAERPEGSVSTLKIQRTQQEDSAVYLCASSSGPRYNEQFFGPGTRLTVL.